Presented here are 2 T cell receptor delta chains from one specimen sequenced in a study of DNA immune sequencing with unique molecular identifiers. Genomic DNA underwent 32-plex PCR targeting all 8 TRDV and 4 TRDJ genes. A 12-nucleotide UMI was added during 2 to 4 barcoding PCR cycles before adapter PCR. TCRdb re-called the multiplex PCR reads via CATT. The table has some 5,000 delta-chain clones, 10% to 15% seen once. Sequenced material: gamma-delta T cells enriched from blood buffy coat, or unenriched PBMCs (not recorded which). All receptors come from a human donor in good health.

This clone occurred a few times. No V gene call was produced; the J gene was TRDJ1; the table assigns TRDD3, which was not confirmed against the DNA. The CDR3 runs 17 residues. The CDR3 DNA reads as TGTGCTCTTGGGGAGTGGGTACCTTTGGGACCCGGTGGAGGACTCATCTTT. Protein: CALGEWVPLGPGGGLIF.

This clone was detected only a few times. This may be a read error, as it is one base from a much larger clone. This sequence joins TRDV2 and TRDJ3; D is perhaps TRDD3 (6 bases). Deletions cut 0 bases from V and 6 bases from J, with 14 bases between. Germline CDR1 GEAIGNYY, CDR2 EKD. This CDR3 is built from 17 residues. The CDR3: CACDTVLGPSDTRQMFF. DNA of the CDR3: TGTGCCTGTGACACCGTACTGGGACCCTCGGACACCCGACAGATGTTTTTC.